Detailed here is one TCR beta chain. The germline CDR1 and CDR2 sequences are SGHRS and YFSETQ. Between the trimmed V and J ends, which lost 2 bases and 0 bases, there was a span of 8 bases. The CDR3 runs to 14 residues. This record comes from a study of control samples from healthy donors and cancer patients. The method was immunoSEQ multiplex PCR; TCRdb's version includes in-frame clones alone and lacks a portion of them. The table lists around 90,000 clones, 70% to 90% of them singletons, with around 20% in the top ten. The clonotype comes from a man aged 30-40 years in good health. The rearrangement joins TRBV5-1 to TRBJ1-1, with TRBD1 as a possible D gene (5 bases). Sequencing was carried out using blood. Here the CDR3 DNA reads TGCGCCAGCAGCTTCGACAGAATGAACACTGAAGCTTTCTTT. Its translation is CASSFDRMNTEAFF.